This T cell receptor (beta chain) was sequenced in a study of blood T cells in healthy people across ages. It was with a sample-barcoded 5' primer and a J-beta primer mix that a second PCR of about 6 to 12 cycles was run. A single record per CDR3 protein comes from TCRdb applying MiXCR to the 5' RACE reads. The table includes about 2 million distinct CDR3 sequences, 40% to 55% detected once. This clonotype was counted once. Germline CDR1 SGHRS, CDR2 YFSETQ. The CDR3 loop spans 16 amino acids. V lost 4 bases and J lost 4, with 17 bases in between. The TCR originated in a middle-aged woman in good health. The chain is built from TRBV5-1 and TRBJ2-2, with D perhaps matching TRBD1 (6 bases). Sequenced material: blood. CDR3 protein: CASSTRRTASTGELFF. DNA for the CDR3: TGCGCCAGCAGCACAAGAAGGACAGCCTCCACCGGGGAGCTGTTTTTT.